The following is a TCR beta chain sequence with its context. There are 14 residues in the CDR3. V lost 1 base to trimming and J lost 8 bases, with 14 bases between them. From germline, CDR1 is MDHEN and CDR2 SYDVKM. The data stem from a study of prognosis after radiotherapy for stage I lung cancer. From genomic DNA, TCR beta CDR3 was amplified by two-round multiplex PCR. Round-one PCR had primers specific to each TRBV and TRBJ gene. TCRdb reanalysed the multiplex PCR reads using MiXCR and keeps one entry per CDR3 protein. This sample has about 27,000 distinct CDR3 sequences, with around 30% found just once.

The chain combines TRBV28 with TRBJ2-5, with D possibly TRBD1 on 5 matching bases. This material consisted of PBMCs, taken before or after stereotactic body radiation therapy (not recorded which). The sequence came from a donor aged 50 or older with non-small cell lung cancer. CDR3 DNA: TGTGCCAGCAGTTTATTAGGGGTTTCAGATACCCAGTACTTC. Translating gives CASSLLGVSDTQYF.